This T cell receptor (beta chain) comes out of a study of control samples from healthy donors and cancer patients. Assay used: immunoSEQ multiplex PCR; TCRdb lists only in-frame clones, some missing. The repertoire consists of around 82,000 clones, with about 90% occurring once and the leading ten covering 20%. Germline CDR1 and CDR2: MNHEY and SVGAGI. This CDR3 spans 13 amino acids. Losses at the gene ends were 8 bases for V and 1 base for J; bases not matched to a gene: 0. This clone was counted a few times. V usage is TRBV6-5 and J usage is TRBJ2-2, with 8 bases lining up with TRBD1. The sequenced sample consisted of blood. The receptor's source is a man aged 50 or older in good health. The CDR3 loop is CASGQGNTGELFF. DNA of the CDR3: TGTGCCAGCGGACAGGGGAACACCGGGGAGCTGTTTTTT.